Below, 18 T cell receptor beta chains from the same sample are listed, as sequenced in a study of a mutant IDH1 vaccine in newly diagnosed glioma (dated by TCRdb to about 2021). According to the study, the label for this sample's time point signals: baseline, week 1 (first vaccination visit). The label giving this sample's treatment or condition can be read as: pre-vaccination baseline after standard-of-care therapy. Library preparation used the immunoSEQ multiplex PCR assay. TCRdb re-hosts the immuneACCESS table, in-frame sequences only. Its copies lack some clones; in the studies checked, an unresolved V gene accounts for under half of them, and the cause for the rest is not known. The sample table contains approximately 92,000 clones; only one count was recorded for about 80% of them. The ten largest clones take up 6% to 8% of the sample. The sample was PBMCs, taken from a glioma patient treated with radiotherapy, temozolomide or both. These receptors came from a man between 40 and 49 years old with glioma.

About this clone: No conserved phenylalanine or tryptophan ends this CDR3, so it is likely a read error. The chain couples TRBV7-6 to TRBJ2-7; D uncertain. V was shortened by 0 bases and J by 5 bases, with 8 bases between the two germline ends. Germline CDR1 SGHVS, CDR2 FNYEAQ. CDR3 length: 13 residues. The CDR3 DNA is TGTGCCAGCAGCTTAGCGAGAGGCGACGAGCAGTACCTC. This sequence encodes CASSLARGDEQYL.

The chain has TRBV9 and TRBJ2-7, with D hard to call. Between the trimmed V and J ends, which lost 1 base and 7 bases, there was a span of 12 bases. The CDR3 runs 13 residues. The V gene's germline CDR1 is SGDLS and CDR2 YYNGEE. CDR3 region: CASSVNGYWEQYF. The CDR3 DNA is TGTGCCAGCAGCGTAAATGGGTATTGGGAGCAGTACTTC.

The chain recombines TRBV16 with TRBJ1-4; 7 bases are shared with TRBD1. V was pared by 4 bases and J by 5 bases, with 10 bases of the junction left unmatched. This CDR3 comprises 16 residues. Looked up from germline, CDR1 is KGHSY and CDR2 is FQNENV. In DNA form, the CDR3 reads TGTGCCAGCAGCCCCCCGAGTGTCAGGGGGAATGAAAAACTGTTTTTT. Its protein is CASSPPSVRGNEKLFF.

J is TRBJ1-5 and V is TRBV19; TRBD1 is a possible D gene (6 bases). Per the germline V gene, CDR1 is LNHDA and CDR2 is SQIVND (reference sequence). V lost 4 bases and J 0 bases, leaving 10 bases between the germline ends. This CDR3 contains 15 residues. Here the CDR3 DNA reads TGTGCCAGTAGTACTCAGGGGAATAGCAATCAGCCCCAGCATTTT. It codes for CASSTQGNSNQPQHF. The whole variable domain, filled in from reference TRBV19 and TRBJ1-5, reads DGGITQSPKYLFRKEGQNVTLSCEQNLNHDAMYWYRQDPGQGLRLIYYSQIVNDFQKGDIAEGYSVSREKKESFPLTVTSAQKNPTAFYLCASSTQGNSNQPQHFGDGTRLSIL.

V is TRBV5-8 and J is TRBJ1-2, with 7 bases matching TRBD1. The CDR3 is 14 amino acids. The V gene's germline CDR1 is SGHTS and CDR2 YDEGEE. V lost 4 bases and J lost 6; bases outside the gene matches: 9. CDR3 bases: TGTGCCAGCAGCGCGACTCGAGGGGGCGATGGCTACACCTTC. It codes for CASSATRGGDGYTF.

The chain links TRBV5-6 to TRBJ2-7; 8 bases fit TRBD1. Germline V gives CDR1 SGHDT, CDR2 YYEEEE. This CDR3 has 17 amino acids. V dropped 0 bases and J dropped 4; count of bases not matched to a gene: 12. CDR3 residues: CASSLARGPMLGYEQYF. Written as DNA, the CDR3 is TGTGCCAGCAGCTTGGCCAGGGGGCCCATGTTAGGATACGAGCAGTACTTC.

The chain is built from TRBV4-1 and TRBJ2-1; D gene unclear. Germline loops: CDR1 MGHRA, CDR2 YSYEKL. Trimming pared 0 bases from V and 15 bases from J, leaving 15 bases between. The CDR3 is 13 amino acids. DNA of the CDR3: TGCGCCAGCAGCCAAGATGGCGTCGGCCTGGTGTTCTTC. This gives the protein CASSQDGVGLVFF.

The gene calls are TRBV7-2 and TRBJ1-4, with D tentatively TRBD1 (5 bases). The CDR3 extends over 14 amino acids. Per germline, CDR1 SGHTA and CDR2 FQGNSA. V was pared by 1 base and J by 4 bases, with 7 bases between. In nucleotides, the CDR3 is TGTGCCAGCAGCTTAGGGGGGAATAATGAAAAACTGTTTTTT. This sequence encodes CASSLGGNNEKLFF.

This chain uses TRBV5-6 with TRBJ2-5; D is unresolved. The DNA end is a closer match to TRBJ2-7, so the J assignment may be wrong. The CDR3 is made up of 13 amino acids. Germline V gives CDR1 SGHDT, CDR2 YYEEEE. The CDR3: CASSLGLTYEQYF. The CDR3, as DNA: TGTGCCAGCAGCTTGGGGCTGACCTACGAGCAGTACTTC.

Within the sample, this clone is medium-sized (0.01 to 0.1%). The V gene is TRBV2, the J gene TRBJ1-3; D uncertain. V gave up 4 bases and J gave up 0 bases, with 16 bases separating them. Germline CDR1 reads SNHLY; CDR2 reads FYNNEI. This CDR3 spans 17 amino acids. For the CDR3, the DNA is TGTGCCAGCAGTGTCTCTTCTCAAAGCATCTCTGGAAACACCATATATTTT. Amino acids: CASSVSSQSISGNTIYF.

V usage is TRBV29-1 and J usage is TRBJ2-2; D is undetermined. The CDR3 loop spans 13 amino acids. Trimming removed 5 bases at V and 5 bases at J, with 12 bases between. Germline CDR1 and CDR2: SQVTM and ANQGSEA. The CDR3 loop reads CSVPRAVTGELFF. CDR3 bases: TGCAGCGTTCCGCGCGCCGTGACCGGGGAGCTGTTTTTT.

This chain connects TRBV6-1 to TRBJ1-1, with 7 bases aligning to TRBD1. After removal of 3 bases from V and 4 bases from J, the junction contained 8 bases not matched to a gene. CDR3 length equals 15 residues. Looked up from germline, CDR1 is MNHNS and CDR2 is SASEGT. In DNA form, the CDR3 reads TGTGCCAGCAGTGACGCGACAGGGTGGAGCACTGAAGCTTTCTTT. Translation: CASSDATGWSTEAFF.

The chain combines TRBV11-2 with TRBJ2-7; D may be TRBD1 (6 bases). Trimming took 6 bases from V and 3 from J, leaving 12 bases between them. The CDR3 totals 13 residues. The germline gives CDR1 SGHAT, CDR2 FQNNGV. CDR3: CASSVGHGYEQYF. CDR3 nucleotide sequence: TGTGCCAGCAGTGTGGGACACGGCTACGAGCAGTACTTC.

In the case of this clone: One end of the junction does not line up with germline, which may come from a read error. The chain carries TRBV7-7 and TRBJ2-7, with a tentative D call TRBD1 (5 bases). This CDR3 is built from 13 residues. From germline, CDR1 is SSHAT and CDR2 FNYEAQ (reference sequence). CDR3: CASSPLQGYEQYF. Written as DNA, the CDR3 is TGTGCTAGCAGTCCCCTTCAGGGCTACGAGCAGTACTTC.

The genes are TRBV7-8 and TRBJ1-5, with 10 bases aligning to TRBD1. CDR1 SGHVS and CDR2 FQNEAQ come from the germline V gene. The V and J ends lost 4 bases and 6 bases, in that order; junction bases with no gene match: 6. This CDR3 has 15 residues. CDR3 DNA: TGTGCCAGCAGCTCCCGTGGGACAGGGGCTCAGCCCCAGCATTTT. Translating gives CASSSRGTGAQPQHF.

This clone was counted only a few times. The chain combines TRBV5-1 with TRBJ1-1, with D perhaps matching TRBD1 (5 bases). Trimming took off 4 bases at V and 2 bases at J, with 18 bases between the two ends. This CDR3 contains 16 residues. Germline V CDR1 and CDR2: SGHRS, YFSETQ. CDR3 amino acids: CASSPISTGSNTEAFF. The CDR3 bases are TGCGCCAGCAGCCCTATCTCAACAGGCTCCAACACTGAAGCTTTCTTT.

V is TRBV14 and J is TRBJ2-7; D not resolved. The ends were cut back, 1 base at V and 5 bases at J, with 9 bases in the middle. The CDR3 spans 13 residues. Germline V lookup: CDR1 SGHDN, CDR2 FVKESK. The CDR3 region has the DNA TGTGCCAGCAGCCAAGTACAAGGCCACGAGCAGTACTTC. Protein product: CASSQVQGHEQYF.

The chain links TRBV5-1 to TRBJ2-5; 8 nucleotides agree with TRBD2. V lost 2 bases to trimming and J lost 5 bases; unmatched junction nucleotides: 11. The CDR3 loop spans 16 amino acids. Germline CDR1 and CDR2: SGHRS and YFSETQ. The CDR3 nucleotides are TGCGCCAGCAGCTTTGAGGAGCGGGGGTACGGGGAGACCCAGTACTTC. This sequence encodes CASSFEERGYGETQYF.